Presented here are 27 T cell receptor beta chains from one specimen sequenced in a study of blood T cells in healthy people across ages. A second about 6 to 12 cycle PCR used barcoded and J-beta primers. TCRdb independently ran MiXCR on the 5' RACE reads; one entry per CDR3 protein. The sample has some 320,000 distinct CDR3 sequences, 27% seen once. The sample comprised blood. The source of these receptors is a woman in her seventies in good health.

The chain has TRBV29-1 and TRBJ1-4; D is perhaps TRBD1 (5 bases). The V and J ends lost 7 bases and 8 bases respectively, with 14 bases between them. CDR1 and CDR2 from the germline V gene are SQVTM and ANQGSEA. The CDR3 is made up of 12 amino acids. The CDR3 spells CSGSGSDEKLFF. The CDR3 coding sequence is TGCAGCGGTTCAGGGAGCGACGAAAAACTGTTTTTT.

A few counts support this clonotype. The rearrangement uses TRBV14 and TRBJ1-2; the D gene is possibly TRBD1 (5 bases). Trimming pared 4 bases from V and 3 bases from J, leaving 9 bases between. This CDR3 comprises 13 residues. Germline assignment: CDR1 SGHDN and CDR2 FVKESK. CDR3 DNA: TGTGCCAGCAGCCGGGACGGGTACTATGGCTACACCTTC. As protein: CASSRDGYYGYTF. The full variable domain, rest sourced from reference TRBV14 and TRBJ1-2, is EAGVTQFPSHSVIEKGQTVTLRCDPISGHDNLYWYRRVMGKEIKFLLHFVKESKQDESGMPNNRFLAERTGGTYSTLKVQPAELEDSGVYFCASSRDGYYGYTFGSGTRLTVV.

This clonotype was picked up a small number of times. The chain uses TRBV11-2 and TRBJ1-1; D remains ambiguous. The V gene's germline CDR1 is SGHAT and CDR2 FQNNGV. Trimming stripped 0 bases from V and 4 bases from J, with 18 bases between. The CDR3 runs 17 residues. The CDR3 sequence: CASSLDLRLSSPTEAFF. CDR3 in DNA: TGTGCCAGCAGCTTAGATCTAAGGTTGTCCAGTCCCACTGAAGCTTTCTTT.

The chain couples TRBV6-4 to TRBJ2-1; 14 nucleotides agree with TRBD2. CDR1 and CDR2 from the germline V gene are MRHNA and SNTAGT. The CDR3 contains 18 residues. Losses at the gene ends were 6 bases for V and 2 bases for J; bases not matched to a gene: 9. The CDR3 bases are TGTGCCAGCAGCAAGACTAGCGGGAGGGCTCTCGCCTACAATGAGCAGTTCTTC. Encoded protein: CASSKTSGRALAYNEQFF.

This clonotype was counted between two and nine times. This sequence joins TRBV29-1 and TRBJ2-5; maybe TRBD2 (5 bases). TRBJ2-1 explains the end of the DNA better; the J call may be wrong. Germline assignment: CDR1 SQVTM and CDR2 ANQGSEA. This CDR3 spans 16 amino acids. The DNA of the CDR3 is TGCAGCGTTGAAGACAAGCTGCTGGGGAGACCTGGGGAGCAGTTCTTC. Its translation: CSVEDKLLGRPGEQFF.

The V and J genes are TRBV3-1 and TRBJ2-5; D not resolved. This CDR3 region has 13 residues. V dropped 5 bases and J dropped 5 bases, with 12 bases sitting between them. CDR1 is LGHDT and CDR2 is YNNKEL in the germline V gene (reference sequence). The CDR3 nucleotides are TGTGCCAGCAGCTATATCAATTCGGAGACCCAGTACTTC. It translates to CASSYINSETQYF.

The chain recombines TRBV5-1 with TRBJ2-1; a possible D gene is TRBD1 (6 bases). With the DNA end fitting TRBJ2-5 better, the J assignment may be wrong. The CDR3 contains 13 residues. CDR1 is SGHRS and CDR2 is YFSETQ in the germline V gene. CDR3: CASRPGTQETQYF. CDR3 nucleotides: TGCGCCAGCAGGCCGGGGACACAAGAGACCCAGTACTTC.

Concerning this clonotype: This may arise from a read error, as a much more abundant clone is one base away. V is TRBV14 and J is TRBJ2-1; no firm D call. CDR1 is SGHDN and CDR2 is FVKESK in the germline V gene. The CDR3 is made up of 13 amino acids. The germline V and J ends were trimmed by 5 bases and 2 bases, with 7 bases remaining between them. CDR3 coding DNA: TGTGCCAGCAGCTGCCAGCCCTACAATGAGCAGTTCTTC. Encoded protein: CASSCQPYNEQFF.

This clonotype has more than one count but fewer than ten. V usage is TRBV5-1 and J usage is TRBJ2-3; TRBD2 might be the D (6 bases). The CDR3 runs to 14 residues. Germline V lookup: CDR1 SGHRS, CDR2 YFSETQ. V lost 0 bases and J 3 bases, leaving 8 bases between the germline ends. The CDR3 loop reads CASSLGLETDTQYF. The CDR3 DNA follows: TGCGCCAGCAGCTTGGGACTAGAGACAGATACGCAGTATTTT.

This clonotype has just a few counts. The V gene is TRBV3-1, the J gene TRBJ1-2; 8 bases align to TRBD1. The CDR3 sequence is 16 residues long. Germline CDR1 reads LGHDT; CDR2 reads YNNKEL (reference sequence). V shed 0 bases, J shed 8 bases, and the junction held 11 bases outside the gene matches. CDR3: CASSQDGRGTGRGYTF. For the CDR3, the DNA is TGTGCCAGCAGCCAAGACGGGAGGGGGACAGGACGAGGCTACACCTTC.

Only a few counts were recorded for this clonotype. The rearrangement links TRBV7-9 to TRBJ1-1, with D hard to call. Trimming shortened V by 5 bases and J by 11 bases, and 15 bases separated the two germline ends. The CDR3 length is 12 residues. CDR1 and CDR2 from the germline V gene are SEHNR and FQNEAQ (reference sequence). As DNA, the CDR3 is TGTGCCAGCAGCGTATACAAGGTGGAGGCTTTCTTT. It encodes CASSVYKVEAFF. The whole variable domain, filled in from reference TRBV7-9 and TRBJ1-1, reads DTGVSQNPRHKITKRGQNVTFRCDPISEHNRLYWYRQTLGQGPEFLTYFQNEAQLEKSRLLSDRFSAERPKGSFSTLEIQRTEQGDSAMYLCASSVYKVEAFFGQGTRLTVV.

The chain carries TRBV20-1 and TRBJ2-3; D possibly corresponds to TRBD1 (6 bases). CDR1 and CDR2 (germline): DFQATT, SNEGSKA (reference sequence). The CDR3 loop spans 15 amino acids. Trimming took off 4 bases at V and 2 bases at J, with 16 bases between the two ends. CDR3 residues: CSATPQGLNTDTQYF. CDR3 coding DNA: TGCAGTGCTACACCCCAGGGGCTCAACACAGATACGCAGTATTTT.

The genes are TRBV12-3 or TRBV12-4 and TRBJ2-5; D call uncertain. CDR3 length: 13 amino acids. Trimming stripped 5 bases from V and 6 bases from J, with 13 bases between. CDR3 nucleotides: TGTGCCAGCAGTAGCTCGTATGGGAAGACCCAGTACTTC. It encodes CASSSSYGKTQYF.

This clonotype appeared a single time. The chain has TRBV21-1 and TRBJ1-1. TRBV21-1 is labeled a pseudogene. The CDR3 covers 10 residues. The CDR3: CASRQAEAFF. Here the CDR3 DNA reads TGTGCCAGCCGTCAGGCGGAAGCTTTCTTT.

This clonotype was seen a few times. The chain employs TRBV7-2 and TRBJ2-7; unclear D gene. The V and J ends lost 0 bases and 4 bases respectively, with 10 bases between them. The CDR3 is 14 residues long. CDR1 and CDR2 from the germline V gene are SGHTA and FQGNSA. The CDR3 spells CASSLAAVRYEQYF. For the CDR3, the DNA is TGTGCCAGCAGCTTAGCGGCGGTCCGATACGAGCAGTACTTC.

Comment on this clonotype: The junction and the germline gene differ at one end; a read error may be behind it. V gene TRBV6-2 or TRBV6-3 combines with J gene TRBJ2-7, with no clear D. The CDR3 covers 13 residues. Germline V gives CDR1 MNHEY, CDR2 SVGEGT. CDR3 DNA: TGTGCCAGCAGTTACGGCAGGTTCTACGAGCAGTGCTTC. Translated, it gives CASSYGRFYEQCF.

In its sample, this clonotype was seen once. This chain links TRBV27 with TRBJ1-2, with D hard to call. This CDR3 is built from 14 residues. V shed 6 bases and J shed 6 bases, with 17 bases lying between them. Germline CDR1 is MNHEY and CDR2 is SMNVEV (reference sequence). The CDR3 region has the DNA TGTGCCAGCAGCCGTGACGTGCGCGAGAATGGCTACACCTTC. This encodes CASSRDVRENGYTF.

In its sample, this clonotype was seen a few times. One junction end does not reproduce the germline sequence, and a read error may be involved. This chain links TRBV3-1 with TRBJ2-5; the D call may be TRBD1 or TRBD2 (6 bases each). This CDR3 has 14 residues. Germline V CDR1 and CDR2: LGHDT, YNNKEL (reference sequence). The CDR3 DNA reads TGTGCCAGCAGCCAAGGAAGGAAAGGGGGGACCCAGCACTTC. This codes for CASSQGRKGGTQHF.

This clonotype showed up just a few times. The chain links TRBV6-1 to TRBJ1-3; 8 bases line up with TRBD1. Trimming cost V 6 bases and J 0 bases; bases outside gene matches: 4. The germline CDR1 and CDR2 sequences are MNHNS and SASEGT. The CDR3 has 15 amino acids. This CDR3 is CASSPGTGSGNTIYF. CDR3 nucleotides: TGTGCCAGCAGCCCCGGGACAGGCTCTGGAAACACCATATATTTT.

V is TRBV10-3 and J is TRBJ2-1; the match to TRBD2 covers 8 bases. CDR3 length: 15 amino acids. In germline, CDR1 is ENHRY, CDR2 SYGVKD. Germline trimming cut 3 bases from V and 6 bases from J; bases unmatched to any gene: 7. The CDR3 sequence: CAISDPSGGFNEQFF. Here the CDR3 DNA reads TGTGCCATCAGTGACCCCAGCGGGGGTTTCAATGAGCAGTTCTTC.

Written as DNA, the CDR3 is TGCGCCAGCAATTCCGGGACACGCAGCTACGAGCAGTACTTC. Protein product: CASNSGTRSYEQYF. V and J are TRBV5-1 and TRBJ2-7; D is perhaps TRBD1 (6 bases). Germline V gene data show CDR1 as SGHRS and CDR2 as YFSETQ. The CDR3 extends over 14 amino acids. V was pared by 6 bases and J by 3 bases, with 16 bases between.

The table lists this clonotype with a few counts. Given a much more abundant clone one base away, this may be a read error. This chain connects TRBV29-1 to TRBJ2-3; 8 positions match TRBD2. Germline V CDR1 and CDR2: SQVTM, ANQGSEA. The CDR3 has 13 amino acids. Unmatched junction bases numbered 5, after V lost 6 bases and J lost 3 bases. The CDR3 nucleotides are TGCAGCGTCTTAAGCGGGGGAACAGATACGCAGTATTTT. Translated: CSVLSGGTDTQYF.

This clonotype was detected many times. V gene TRBV5-1 combines with J gene TRBJ2-5; D may be TRBD2 (6 bases). Looked up from germline, CDR1 is SGHRS and CDR2 is YFSETQ. Trimming cost V 6 bases and J 1 base, with 10 bases left between them. The CDR3 loop spans 13 amino acids. The CDR3 protein is CASNAGSQETQYF. CDR3 nucleotide sequence: TGCGCCAGCAACGCGGGGTCCCAAGAGACCCAGTACTTC. Together with reference TRBV5-1 and TRBJ2-5, the CDR3 gives the full variable domain: KAGVTQTPRYLIKTRGQQVTLSCSPISGHRSVSWYQQTPGQGLQFLFEYFSETQRNKGNFPGRFSGRQFSNSRSEMNVSTLELGDSALYLCASNAGSQETQYFGPGTRLLVL.

J is TRBJ2-7 and V is TRBV7-6; 9 positions match TRBD2. V dropped 2 bases and J dropped 6; count of bases not matched to a gene: 5. There are 14 residues in the CDR3. CDR1 SGHVS and CDR2 FNYEAQ come from the germline V gene. The DNA for the CDR3 is TGTGCCAGCAGCTTAAGAGCGGGAGGCGGCGAGCAGTACTTC. This encodes CASSLRAGGGEQYF.

This clonotype was seen more than once but under ten times. The chain carries TRBV6-1 and TRBJ1-6; D might be TRBD1 (5 bases). The V end lost 6 bases, the J end lost 7 bases, and 19 bases lay between the germline ends. The CDR3 contains 16 residues. The germline CDR1 and CDR2 sequences are MNHNS and SASEGT. CDR3 DNA: TGTGCCAGCAGACAGGAGGCCTCACCAATCAATTCACCCCTCCACTTT. Its protein is CASRQEASPINSPLHF.

There are many counts of this clonotype. The chain is built from TRBV18 and TRBJ2-7, with 11 bases lining up with TRBD1. The CDR3 is 15 residues long. Germline V gene data show CDR1 as KGHSH and CDR2 as LQKENI. Trimming cost V 3 bases and J 7 bases; bases outside gene matches: 8. The CDR3 DNA follows: TGTGCCAGCTCACCGGGGACAGGGGGATTTGATGAGCAGTACTTC. It yields the protein CASSPGTGGFDEQYF.

Notes on this clonotype: A read error is likely, as this CDR3 ends without the conserved phenylalanine or tryptophan. The rearrangement joins TRBV3-1 to TRBJ2-5; D is undetermined. V was trimmed by 4 bases and J by 0 bases, leaving 12 bases between them. CDR3 length: 15 amino acids. Germline V gene data show CDR1 as LGHDT and CDR2 as YNNKEL (reference sequence). The DNA for the CDR3 is TGTGCCAGCAGCCCCCCCAGAGAGTACCAAGAGACCCAGTACCTC. Translated, it gives CASSPPREYQETQYL.